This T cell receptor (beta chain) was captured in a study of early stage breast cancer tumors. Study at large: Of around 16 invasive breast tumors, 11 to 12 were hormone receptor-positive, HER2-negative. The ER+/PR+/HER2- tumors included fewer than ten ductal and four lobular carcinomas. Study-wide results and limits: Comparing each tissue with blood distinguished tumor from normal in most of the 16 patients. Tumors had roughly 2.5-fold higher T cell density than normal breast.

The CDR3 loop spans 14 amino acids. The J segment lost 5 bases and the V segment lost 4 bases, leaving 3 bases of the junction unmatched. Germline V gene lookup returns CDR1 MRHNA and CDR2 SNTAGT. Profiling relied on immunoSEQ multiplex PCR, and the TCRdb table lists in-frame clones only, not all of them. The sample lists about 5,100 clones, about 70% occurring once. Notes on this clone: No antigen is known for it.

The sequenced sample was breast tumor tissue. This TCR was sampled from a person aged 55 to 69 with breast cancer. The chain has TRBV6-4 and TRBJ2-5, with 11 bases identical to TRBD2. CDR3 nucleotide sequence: TGTGCCAGCAGTGCCACTAGCGGGAGTGAGACCCAGTACTTC. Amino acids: CASSATSGSETQYF.